Here is one T cell receptor (beta chain) with its context. Its antigen is still unknown. Measured with immunoSEQ multiplex PCR; TCRdb has only the in-frame clones, and not every one. The table includes some 50,000 clones, more than 75% detected once. Germline-derived CDR1 and CDR2 are MNHEY and SMNVEV (reference sequence). The CDR3 is 12 amino acids. V lost 9 bases and J lost 4, with 9 bases in between. This entry belongs to a study of T cells in localized non-small cell lung cancer. Study-wide points: Among blood samples, higher T cell density accompanied longer overall survival. Uninvolved neighboring lung showed the greatest T cell clonality, exceeding tumor. Sequencing was restricted to one tumor region; therefore, heterogeneity remains possible.

The chain couples TRBV27 to TRBJ2-2, with a tentative D call TRBD2 (5 bases). The sequencing here drew on PBMCs, taken before any cancer treatment. This TCR was sampled from a female donor with stage II lung adenocarcinoma. This chain's CDR3 is CASHRGTGELFF. CDR3 DNA: TGTGCCAGTCATCGGGGCACCGGGGAGCTGTTTTTT.